Following are 6 T cell receptor beta chains from one sample sequenced in a study of shared T cell receptors in the human thymus (dated by TCRdb to the early 2020s). The library was built by means of the immunoSEQ multiplex PCR assay. Drawn from immuneACCESS, this table holds only the in-frame rearrangements with V and J called that TCRdb kept. Clones are partly lost; checked studies trace under half to an unresolved V gene and leave the rest unexplained. The sample table holds roughly 660,000 clones, of which around 87% were seen once. The top ten clonotypes cover about 0.01% of the sample. The same data also contributed to another study, on human thymus T cells.

The sample comprised thymocytes. These receptors originate from a boy under two years old with a congenital heart defect. Donor details come from another sample of the same person, matched by shared clones.

The V and J genes are TRBV15 and TRBJ1-2, with 9 positions matching TRBD1. The CDR3 totals 16 residues. Germline V gene sequence: CDR1 LNHNV, CDR2 YYDKDF (reference sequence). Germline trimming cut 5 bases from V and 0 bases from J; bases unmatched to any gene: 7. For the CDR3, the DNA is TGTGCCACCAGCCCCCCCGACAGGGGGACTAACTATGGCTACACCTTC. The encoded protein is CATSPPDRGTNYGYTF.

This rearrangement joins TRBV18 to TRBJ2-7; 8 bases match TRBD2. The CDR3 is made up of 15 amino acids. With V trimmed by 4 bases and J by 5 bases, 10 bases remained unmatched. Germline V lookup: CDR1 KGHSH, CDR2 LQKENI. The CDR3 reads CASSQAGTRSHEQYF. Here the CDR3 DNA reads TGTGCCAGCTCACAAGCCGGGACTAGATCCCACGAGCAGTACTTC. Full variable domain (rest looked up from reference TRBV18 and TRBJ2-7): NAGVMQNPRHLVRRRGQEARLRCSPMKGHSHVYWYRQLPEEGLKFMVYLQKENIIDESGMPKERFSAEFPKEGPSILRIQQVVRGDSAAYFCASSQAGTRSHEQYFGPGTRLTVT.

The rearrangement joins TRBV15 to TRBJ2-7, with TRBD2 matching over 8 bases. Trimming cost V 1 base and J 4 bases; bases outside gene matches: 15. Looked up from germline, CDR1 is LNHNV and CDR2 is YYDKDF (reference sequence). This CDR3 has 18 amino acids. CDR3 nucleotide sequence: TGTGCCACCAGCAGAGCGTTCCGTTTGCGGGAGCGGGAGTACGAGCAGTACTTC. It codes for CATSRAFRLREREYEQYF.

The chain links TRBV19 to TRBJ2-5; the D is unclear. The V gene's germline CDR1 is LNHDA and CDR2 SQIVND (reference sequence). CDR3 length: 11 residues. The V gene lost 6 bases and the J gene lost 3 bases, with 5 bases spanning the gap. CDR3 sequence reads: CASSVEETQYF. The CDR3 DNA follows: TGTGCCAGTAGCGTTGAAGAGACCCAGTACTTC.

The V call is TRBV7-9, the J call TRBJ2-2, with 7 bases identical to TRBD2. Germline CDR1 is SEHNR and CDR2 is FQNEAQ (reference sequence). CDR3 size: 15 residues. Trimming cost V 5 bases and J 0 bases; bases outside gene matches: 3. In DNA form, the CDR3 reads TGTGCCAGCAGCCTCGCGGGGGCGAACACCGGGGAGCTGTTTTTT. Its protein product is CASSLAGANTGELFF.

This chain uses TRBV7-4 with TRBJ2-1; 8 bases are a match to TRBD2. Germline assignment: CDR1 SGHVT and CDR2 SQSDAQ. This CDR3 contains 16 residues. Germline trimming cut 5 bases from V and 4 bases from J; bases unmatched to any gene: 10. The chain's CDR3 is CASSHPVGGGYNEQFF. CDR3 sequence (DNA): TGTGCCAGCAGCCATCCTGTCGGGGGGGGGTACAATGAGCAGTTCTTC.